This T cell receptor beta chain was profiled in a study of response to subunit inactivated influenza vaccine. TCRdb reprocessed the RT-PCR reads with MiXCR, giving one entry per CDR3 protein. The sample shows approximately 290,000 distinct CDR3 sequences, over 20% of them seen only once. This clonotype was detected only a few times. This sequence originates from a man aged 50 to 69 who received an inactivated influenza vaccine. The material was PBMCs from blood, obtained approximately 22 months after vaccination.

Here the CDR3 DNA reads TGTGCCAGCAGTCCAAGGACAGGGTATTGGGAGCAGTACTTC. Its protein is CASSPRTGYWEQYF. The rearrangement links TRBV11-2 to TRBJ2-7, with 8 bases aligning to TRBD1. The CDR3 spans 14 residues. Germline lookup yields CDR1 SGHAT and CDR2 FQNNGV. The ends lost 6 bases at V and 7 bases at J; junction bases unmatched: 11.